The present T cell receptor beta chain was sequenced within a study of Graves' ophthalmopathy and Graves' hyperthyroidism. General study results and limits: Cross-validated, the 13-signature model showed 87.88%/81.08% sensitivity/specificity, and 80%/75% in the test set.

The V segment lost 3 bases and the J segment 5 bases; nucleotides outside the gene matches: 4. The CDR3 covers 14 residues. Germline lookup yields CDR1 KGHSH and CDR2 LQKENI. Comment on this clonotype: Its antigen is unknown.

Amplification from RNA transcripts yielded the TCR beta CDR3 regions. The first round was an RT-PCR with HTBI primers, and the second round was a multiplex PCR. TCRdb re-called the multiplex PCR reads with MiXCR, one entry per CDR3 protein. The sample holds roughly 1.1 million distinct CDR3 sequences; approximately 35% are singletons and the top ten take 8.5% to 14%. The receptor was derived from an adult man with Graves' hyperthyroidism. The sample consisted of peripheral blood or thyroid tissue (not recorded which). This chain uses TRBV18 with TRBJ1-5; TRBD1 matches 7 bases. The CDR3 coding sequence is TGTGCCAGCTCACCTACAGGGGCAGATCAGCCCCAGCATTTT. It specifies CASSPTGADQPQHF.